This T cell receptor (beta chain) was found in a study of blood T cell repertoires in COVID-19. About the study: Spain, Italy and the United States supplied samples that represented acute and convalescent COVID-19.

The CDR3 loop spans 15 amino acids. Trimming at V came to 4 bases and at J to 1 base, leaving 2 bases not matched to a gene. Germline V gene data show CDR1 as SGHNT and CDR2 as YYREEE (reference sequence). This table comes from immunoSEQ multiplex PCR, and its TCRdb copy is limited to in-frame clones, with some not included. The sample lists about 110,000 clones; 70% to 90% were seen once. The sample was peripheral blood. This TCR was sampled from a human donor in a cohort sampled during active COVID-19. This chain uses TRBV5-4 with TRBJ2-7; 13 bases agree with TRBD2. DNA for the CDR3: TGTGCCAGCAGCACGGGACTAGCGGGGTCCTACGAGCAGTACTTC. Encoded protein: CASSTGLAGSYEQYF.